The clone carrying this T cell receptor beta chain has only a few counts. The sample comes from a study of blood T cell repertoires in COVID-19. V was shortened by 5 bases and J by 6 bases, with 11 bases between the two germline ends. CDR1 and CDR2 from the germline V gene are SEHNR and FQNEAQ (reference sequence). The CDR3 has 13 amino acids. TCRdb keeps only in-frame clones here, not all; method: immunoSEQ multiplex PCR. The profile shows around 210,000 clones, 65% to 90% of them singletons. The chain carries TRBV7-9 and TRBJ1-3, with D uncertain. The receptor's source is a man aged 50 to 59 with COVID-19, enrolled during active disease. What was sequenced was peripheral blood. CDR3 in amino acids: CASSKLEINTIYF. DNA for the CDR3: TGTGCCAGCAGCAAACTAGAAATAAACACCATATATTTT.